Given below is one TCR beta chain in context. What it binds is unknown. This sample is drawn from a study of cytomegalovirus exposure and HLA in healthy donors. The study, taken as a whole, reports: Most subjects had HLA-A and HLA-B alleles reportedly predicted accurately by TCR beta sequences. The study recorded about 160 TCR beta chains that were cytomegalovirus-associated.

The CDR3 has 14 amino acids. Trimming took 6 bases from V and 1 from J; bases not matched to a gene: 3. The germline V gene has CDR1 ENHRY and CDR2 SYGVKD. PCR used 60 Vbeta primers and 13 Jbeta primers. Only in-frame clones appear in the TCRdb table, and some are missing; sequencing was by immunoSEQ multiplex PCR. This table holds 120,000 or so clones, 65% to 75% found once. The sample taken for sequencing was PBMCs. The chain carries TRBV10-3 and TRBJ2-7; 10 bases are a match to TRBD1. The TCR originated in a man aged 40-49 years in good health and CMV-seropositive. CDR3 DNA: TGTGCCATCAGGAGGACAGGGGGTTCCTACGAGCAGTACTTC. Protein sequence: CAIRRTGGSYEQYF.